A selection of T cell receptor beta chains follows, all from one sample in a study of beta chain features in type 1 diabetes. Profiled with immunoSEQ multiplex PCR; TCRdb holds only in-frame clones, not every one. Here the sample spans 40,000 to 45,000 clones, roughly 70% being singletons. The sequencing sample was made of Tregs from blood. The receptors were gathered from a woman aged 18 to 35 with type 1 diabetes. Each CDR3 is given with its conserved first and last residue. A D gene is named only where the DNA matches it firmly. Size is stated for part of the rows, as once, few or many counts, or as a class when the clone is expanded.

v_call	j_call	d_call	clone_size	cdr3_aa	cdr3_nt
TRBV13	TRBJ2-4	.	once	CASSFGLAKNIQYF	TGTGCCAGCAGCTTCGGTTTGGCCAAAAACATTCAGTACTTC
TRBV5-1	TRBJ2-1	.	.	CASSLDGSSYNEQFF	TGCGCCAGCAGCTTGGATGGGAGCTCCTACAATGAGCAGTTCTTC
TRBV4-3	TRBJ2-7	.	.	CASSQVHPDSPYEQYF	TGCGCCAGCAGCCAAGTTCACCCGGACTCCCCCTACGAGCAGTACTTC
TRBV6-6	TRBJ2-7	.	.	CASIPSGGYEQYF	TGTGCCAGCATACCTAGTGGAGGATACGAGCAGTACTTC
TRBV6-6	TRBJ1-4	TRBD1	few	CASMRGTGYNEKLFF	TGTGCCAGCATGCGTGGGACAGGATACAATGAAAAACTGTTTTTT
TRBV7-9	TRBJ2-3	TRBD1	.	CASSPRGHSTDTQYF	TGTGCCAGCAGCCCCAGGGGGCATAGCACAGATACGCAGTATTTT
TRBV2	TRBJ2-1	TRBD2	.	CASTASGGEFF	TGTGCCAGCACCGCTAGCGGGGGTGAGTTCTTC
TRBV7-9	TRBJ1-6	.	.	CASSSDSNNSPLHF	TGTGCCAGCAGCTCCGACAGCAATAATTCACCCCTCCACTTT
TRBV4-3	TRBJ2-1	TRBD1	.	CASSQAPTRDRGKHEQFF	TGCGCCAGCAGCCAGGCTCCTACGCGGGACAGGGGAAAACATGAGCAGTTCTTC
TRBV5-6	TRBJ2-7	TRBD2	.	CASSVRGVQRQYF	TGTGCCAGCAGCGTCCGGGGGGTCCAACGGCAGTACTTC
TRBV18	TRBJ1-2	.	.	CASTPAAANYGYTF	TGTGCCAGCACCCCTGCGGCAGCTAACTATGGCTACACCTTC
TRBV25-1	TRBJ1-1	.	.	CASSESNSHTEAFF	TGTGCCAGCAGTGAATCAAACAGTCACACTGAAGCTTTCTTT
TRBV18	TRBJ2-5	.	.	CASSPFSETQYF	TGTGCCAGCTCACCATTCTCCGAGACCCAGTACTTC
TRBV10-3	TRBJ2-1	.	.	CAIQGEEDNEQFF	TGTGCCATCCAAGGGGAGGAGGACAATGAGCAGTTCTTC
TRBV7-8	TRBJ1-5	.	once	CASSSGRGWDGNQPQHF	TGTGCCAGCAGCTCCGGGAGGGGGTGGGATGGCAATCAGCCCCAGCATTTT
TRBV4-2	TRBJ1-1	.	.	CASSQGQGWTTEAFF	TGTGCCAGCAGCCAGGGTCAGGGGTGGACCACTGAAGCTTTCTTT
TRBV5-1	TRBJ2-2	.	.	CASQASTSTGELFF	TGCGCCTCCCAAGCGAGCACTAGCACCGGGGAGCTGTTTTTT
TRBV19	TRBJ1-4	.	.	CASSPGNYRATNEKLFF	TGTGCCAGTAGTCCGGGTAACTACAGGGCCACTAATGAAAAACTGTTTTTT
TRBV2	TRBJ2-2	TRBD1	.	CASSKDRGDTGELFF	TGTGCCAGCAGTAAGGACAGGGGGGACACCGGGGAGCTGTTTTTT
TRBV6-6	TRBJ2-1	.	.	CASSSSGNEQFF	TGTGCCAGCAGCTCAAGCGGGAATGAGCAGTTCTTC
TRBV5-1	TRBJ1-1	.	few	CASSSGGTPEAFF	TGCGCCAGCAGCTCGGGGGGGACACCTGAAGCTTTCTTT
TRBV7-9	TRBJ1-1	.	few	CASSLAGGGGAFF	TGTGCCAGCAGCTTAGCTGGGGGCGGAGGTGCTTTCTTT